This T cell receptor (beta chain) emerged from a study of Ad26.COV2.S vaccination and SARS-CoV-2 variants. The germline gives CDR1 SGHNT, CDR2 YYREEE (reference sequence). V was clipped by 0 bases and J by 4 bases, with 4 bases between them. The CDR3 extends over 12 amino acids. Study-wide results and caveats: People who got the vaccine or the placebo had similar non-spike TCR breadth. The breadth of spike-specific CD8+ and CD4+ T cell responses after vaccination was reportedly substantial. The TCR breadth and depth analyses may have produced an underestimate of total T cell responses. People who got the vaccine had more spike-specific TCR breadth than people who got placebo.

Only in-frame clones appear in the TCRdb table, and some are missing; sequencing was by immunoSEQ multiplex PCR. The table includes about 350,000 clones, approximately 90% detected once. On this clone: Its antigen is not known.

This material consisted of peripheral blood, taken after recovery from COVID-19. This TCR derives from a human donor who had recovered from COVID-19. The chain recombines TRBV5-4 with TRBJ2-5; D is undetermined. Here the CDR3 DNA reads TGTGCCAGCAGCTTGGACATAGAGACCCAGTACTTC. The encoded protein is CASSLDIETQYF. The whole variable domain, filled in from reference TRBV5-4 and TRBJ2-5, reads ETGVTQSPTHLIKTRGQQVTLRCSSQSGHNTVSWYQQALGQGPQFIFQYYREEENGRGNFPPRFSGLQFPNYSSELNVNALELDDSALYLCASSLDIETQYFGPGTRLLVL.